These 21 T cell receptor beta chains were sequenced from one sample in a study of siplizumab effects on memory and regulatory T cells. Data came from immunoSEQ multiplex PCR; TCRdb stores just in-frame clones and leaves some out. The sample lists approximately 60,000 clones, about 80% seen once, with 0.4% to 0.45% in the top ten. The material sequenced was memory CD4+ T cells sorted from blood. These receptors originate from a human donor in good health.

The V and J genes are TRBV5-5 and TRBJ2-3; weak D call: TRBD2 (6 bases). Germline V gene lookup returns CDR1 SGHKS and CDR2 YYEKEE (reference sequence). The V end was cut by 2 bases, the J end by 1 base, with 8 bases between. This CDR3 contains 14 residues. The CDR3 DNA is TGTGCCAGCAGCTTTTCTAGCGGCACAGATACGCAGTATTTT. This gives the protein CASSFSSGTDTQYF.

The chain carries TRBV7-2 and TRBJ2-1; perhaps TRBD2 as D (6 bases). In germline, CDR1 is SGHTA, CDR2 FQGNSA. V was clipped by 3 bases and J by 2 bases, with 14 bases between them. CDR3 length: 16 residues. The CDR3 spells CASSFYRGNAYNEQFF. CDR3 bases: TGTGCCAGCAGCTTCTACCGGGGGAATGCCTACAATGAGCAGTTCTTC.

This chain links TRBV9 with TRBJ2-3; D gene ambiguous. Germline lookup yields CDR1 SGDLS and CDR2 YYNGEE. The CDR3 extends over 14 amino acids. Trimming took off 0 bases at V and 4 bases at J, with 9 bases between the two ends. CDR3 loop: CASSVDSQSDTQYF. The CDR3 DNA reads TGTGCCAGCAGCGTAGACTCACAGTCAGATACGCAGTATTTT.

This chain connects TRBV18 to TRBJ1-1; D is unresolved. V was clipped by 3 bases and J by 0 bases, with 14 bases between them. The CDR3 has 16 amino acids. From germline, CDR1 is KGHSH and CDR2 LQKENI. The CDR3 reads CASSPRYGSMNTEAFF. DNA for the CDR3: TGTGCCAGCTCACCCAGGTACGGCAGCATGAACACTGAAGCTTTCTTT.

This chain uses TRBV6-6 with TRBJ1-3; D remains unclear. Germline CDR1 and CDR2: MNHNY and SVGAGI (reference sequence). The CDR3 runs to 16 residues. The ends were cut back, 2 bases at V and 4 bases at J, with 15 bases in the middle. In nucleotides, the CDR3 is TGTGCCAGCAGTTACGGGAGAACCGATGGGGGAAACACCATATATTTT. Amino acid sequence: CASSYGRTDGGNTIYF.

This sequence joins TRBV2 and TRBJ1-6, with 10 bases lining up with TRBD1. J lost 10 bases, V lost 2 bases, and 8 bases had no gene match. Germline V gene sequence: CDR1 SNHLY, CDR2 FYNNEI. The CDR3 loop spans 16 amino acids. The CDR3 is CASSERGQGKGSPLHF. The CDR3 nucleotides are TGTGCCAGCAGTGAAAGGGGACAGGGGAAGGGGTCACCCCTCCACTTT.

As regards this clone: Other DNA sequences in this specimen translate into the identical CDR3. The chain links TRBV15 to TRBJ2-3, with TRBD2 matching 7 bases. With V trimmed by 3 bases and J by 0 bases, 0 bases remained unmatched. CDR3 size: 14 residues. The germline V gene has CDR1 LNHNV and CDR2 YYDKDF (reference sequence). CDR3: CATSRGGSTDTQYF. The DNA of the CDR3 is TGTGCCACCAGCAGGGGGGGGAGCACAGATACGCAGTATTTT. Full variable domain (remainder filled in from reference TRBV15 and TRBJ2-3): DAMVIQNPRYQVTQFGKPVTLSCSQTLNHNVMYWYQQKSSQAPKLLFHYYDKDFNNEADTPDNFQSRRPNTSFCFLDIRSPGLGDTAMYLCATSRGGSTDTQYFGPGTRLTVL.

The chain has TRBV4-3 and TRBJ2-7, with 11 bases lining up with TRBD2. Germline loops: CDR1 LGHNA, CDR2 YSLEER. CDR3 length equals 15 residues. V lost 0 bases to trimming and J lost 2 bases; unmatched junction nucleotides: 0. CDR3 bases: TGCGCCAGCAGCCAAGATAGCGGGGGGGCCTACGAGCAGTACTTC. It is translated as CASSQDSGGAYEQYF.

The chain links TRBV21-1 to TRBJ2-1. TRBV21-1 is a documented pseudogene. This CDR3 has 15 amino acids. The CDR3 sequence: CASSKTLHSYNEQFF. The CDR3 DNA sequence: TGTGCCAGCAGCAAAACACTCCACTCCTACAATGAGCAGTTCTTC.

The chain carries TRBV7-2 and TRBJ2-1; weak D call: TRBD1 (6 bases). Trimming shortened V by 7 bases and J by 4 bases, and 17 bases separated the two germline ends. This CDR3 spans 15 amino acids. Germline V gives CDR1 SGHTA, CDR2 FQGNSA. CDR3 protein: CASTQGHQGYNEQFF. The CDR3 DNA reads TGTGCCAGCACCCAAGGACACCAGGGGTACAATGAGCAGTTCTTC.

V usage is TRBV29-1 and J usage is TRBJ1-2, with 9 bases matching TRBD1. Trimming took 6 bases from V and 3 from J; bases not matched to a gene: 2. The CDR3 runs to 12 residues. The V gene's germline CDR1 is SQVTM and CDR2 ANQGSEA. The CDR3 region has the DNA TGCAGCGTCCGACAGGGGGACTATGGCTACACCTTC. This translates into CSVRQGDYGYTF.

This clone showed up just a few times. The chain has TRBV19 and TRBJ1-5, with D unclear. V dropped 1 base and J dropped 4 bases, with 14 bases sitting between them. The CDR3 consists of 16 residues. Germline CDR1 LNHDA, CDR2 SQIVND (reference sequence). CDR3 sequence: CASSIGGSKKNQPQHF. The CDR3 DNA sequence: TGTGCCAGTAGTATAGGTGGCAGCAAAAAGAATCAGCCCCAGCATTTT.

This chain uses TRBV7-3 with TRBJ2-7; 12 bases are shared with TRBD1. Germline V CDR1 and CDR2: SGHTA, FQGTGA. The CDR3 spans 15 residues. V was clipped by 5 bases and J by 4 bases; unmatched bases: 6. The CDR3 sequence: CASSLEGQGAYEQYF. CDR3 sequence (DNA): TGTGCCAGCAGCCTAGAGGGACAGGGGGCGTACGAGCAGTACTTC.

The V and J genes are TRBV19 and TRBJ1-1; tentative D call: TRBD1 (6 bases). Germline CDR1 and CDR2: LNHDA and SQIVND (reference sequence). CDR3 length: 14 residues. V lost 3 bases and J lost 4, with 12 bases in between. The CDR3 here is CASSMGGGGTEAFF. In DNA, the CDR3 is TGTGCCAGTAGTATGGGGGGCGGCGGCACTGAAGCTTTCTTT.

The V call is TRBV27, the J call TRBJ2-1; 10 nucleotides line up with TRBD2. Germline lookup yields CDR1 MNHEY and CDR2 SMNVEV (reference sequence). The CDR3 sequence is 17 residues long. V trimming: 4 bases; J trimming: 1 base; junction bases outside the gene matches: 7. CDR3 DNA sequence: TGTGCCAGCAGTTGGGGTAGCGGGGGGCCTTCCTACAATGAGCAGTTCTTC. Translated, it gives CASSWGSGGPSYNEQFF.

CDR3 DNA: TGTGCCAGCAGCTTACGGAGGGTTGGGGCCAACGTCCTGACTTTC. This gives the protein CASSLRRVGANVLTF. This chain connects TRBV7-9 to TRBJ2-6; tentative D call: TRBD2 (6 bases). From germline, CDR1 is SEHNR and CDR2 FQNEAQ (reference sequence). Trimming shortened V by 2 bases and J by 3 bases, and 8 bases separated the two germline ends. The CDR3 loop spans 15 amino acids. Filled out from reference TRBV7-9 and TRBJ2-6, the complete variable domain reads DTGVSQNPRHKITKRGQNVTFRCDPISEHNRLYWYRQTLGQGPEFLTYFQNEAQLEKSRLLSDRFSAERPKGSFSTLEIQRTEQGDSAMYLCASSLRRVGANVLTFGAGSRLTVL.

As to this clone: Other DNA sequences of this sample code for an identical CDR3. The chain links TRBV27 to TRBJ2-5, with 12 bases fitting TRBD2. J gave up 5 bases and V 4 bases, and 5 bases lay outside the gene matches. The CDR3 sequence is 15 residues long. Per the germline V gene, CDR1 is MNHEY and CDR2 is SMNVEV (reference sequence). DNA for the CDR3: TGTGCCAGCAGTTCACTAGCGGGGGGTCTTGAGACCCAGTACTTC. This translates into CASSSLAGGLETQYF.

The chain couples TRBV29-1 to TRBJ2-3, with 7 bases lining up with TRBD2. The trim removed 4 bases at V and 6 bases at J, leaving 4 bases unmatched. Germline CDR1 is SQVTM and CDR2 is ANQGSEA. This CDR3 spans 12 amino acids. The CDR3 loop reads CSVVRGVDTQYF. The CDR3, as DNA: TGCAGCGTTGTCCGGGGGGTGGATACGCAGTATTTT.

This chain joins TRBV6-5 and TRBJ2-3; TRBD2 agrees at 8 bases. The CDR3 consists of 15 residues. Trimming took 2 bases from V and 5 from J; bases not matched to a gene: 6. The V gene's germline CDR1 is MNHEY and CDR2 SVGAGI. CDR3 loop: CASSYRAGVRDTQYF. As DNA, the CDR3 is TGTGCCAGCAGTTACAGAGCGGGGGTAAGAGATACGCAGTATTTT.

The chain employs TRBV19 and TRBJ2-6; D is tentatively TRBD1 or TRBD2 (5 bases each). In germline, CDR1 is LNHDA, CDR2 SQIVND (reference sequence). The CDR3 loop spans 15 amino acids. The ends were cut back, 6 bases at V and 0 bases at J, with 9 bases in the middle. The CDR3 nucleotides are TGTGCCAGTAGAGCAGGGAGCTCTGGGGCCAACGTCCTGACTTTC. It yields the protein CASRAGSSGANVLTF.

This clone was recorded only once. This chain joins TRBV20-1 and TRBJ2-5; D is uncertain. CDR1 is DFQATT, CDR2 SNEGSKA, per germline (reference sequence). This CDR3 is 11 amino acids long. Trimming removed 6 bases from V and 5 bases from J, with 10 bases in between. The CDR3 sequence: CSAQYGETQYF. The CDR3 bases are TGCAGTGCCCAATACGGGGAGACCCAGTACTTC.